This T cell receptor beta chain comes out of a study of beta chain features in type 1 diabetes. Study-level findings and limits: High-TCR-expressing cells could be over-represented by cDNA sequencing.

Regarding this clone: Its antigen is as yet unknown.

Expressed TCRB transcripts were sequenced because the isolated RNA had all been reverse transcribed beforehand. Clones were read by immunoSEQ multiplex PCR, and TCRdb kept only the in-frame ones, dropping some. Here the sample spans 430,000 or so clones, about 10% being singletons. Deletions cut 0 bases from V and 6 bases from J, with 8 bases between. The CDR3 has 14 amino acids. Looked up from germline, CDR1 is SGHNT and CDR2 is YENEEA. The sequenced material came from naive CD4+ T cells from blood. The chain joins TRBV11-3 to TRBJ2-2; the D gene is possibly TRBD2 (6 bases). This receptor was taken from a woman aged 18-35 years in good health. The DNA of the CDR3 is TGTGCCAGCAGCTTAGACGGGAGATCCGGGGAGCTGTTTTTT. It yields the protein CASSLDGRSGELFF.